Given below is one TCR beta chain in context. HeLa cells expressing allogeneic DPB1 restimulated the 15-day-expanded CD4+ cells for about a day. Cells were stimulated with HeLa cells transduced with HLA-DPA1/DPB1, HLA-DM, invariant chain and CD80. Cocultures used a 3:1 ratio of CD4+ cells to 100 Gy-irradiated HeLa, with approximately 53 U/mL IL-2. The data are from a study of T cell repertoires and HLA-DP antigens. Study-level background: In vitro CD4+ alloreactivity was against HeLa-presented HLA-DP.

Trimming cost V 1 base and J 4 bases, with 5 bases left between them. The CDR3 covers 13 residues. CDR1 SGHAT and CDR2 FQNNGV come from the germline V gene. Profiled with immunoSEQ multiplex PCR; TCRdb holds only in-frame clones, not every one. The sample yields over 3,000 clones, about 80% seen once. The TCR comes from a woman aged 18-29 years in good health and CMV-seronegative. Sequencing input: CD137- CD4+ T cells from cultured PBMCs. The V gene is TRBV11-2, the J gene TRBJ1-3; D is uncertain. The CDR3 DNA reads as TGTGCCAGCAGCTTAGGGACGGGAAACACCATATATTTT. It translates to CASSLGTGNTIYF.